Presented here are 6 T cell receptor beta chains from one specimen sequenced in a study of T cell responses to AZD1222 COVID-19 vaccine. Method: immunoSEQ multiplex PCR; TCRdb's copy keeps in-frame clones and lacks some. This table holds some 140,000 clones, around 93% found once. Sequencing was performed on peripheral blood, taken on day 0 of AZD1222 vaccination. These receptors were obtained from an adult in good health.

The chain recombines TRBV15 with TRBJ2-3, with 7 bases identical to TRBD1. The CDR3 is 15 residues long. Unmatched junction bases numbered 5, after V lost 2 bases and J lost 3 bases. CDR1 LNHNV and CDR2 YYDKDF come from the germline V gene (reference sequence). The DNA of the CDR3 is TGTGCCACCAGCAGAACAACAGGGGTGACAGATACGCAGTATTTT. Translated, it gives CATSRTTGVTDTQYF.

In this sample, this clone turned up once. This chain joins TRBV11-2 and TRBJ2-3; a weak D match, TRBD2 (5 bases). The germline V gene has CDR1 SGHAT and CDR2 FQNNGV. This CDR3 contains 14 residues. Trimming stripped 5 bases from V and 4 bases from J, with 13 bases between. The CDR3 DNA is TGTGCCAGCAGCCCCGCCGCGGGCGCAGATACGCAGTATTTT. Translated, it gives CASSPAAGADTQYF. The variable domain in full, completed from reference TRBV11-2 and TRBJ2-3, reads EAGVAQSPRYKIIEKRQSVAFWCNPISGHATLYWYQQILGQGPKLLIQFQNNGVVDDSQLPKDRFSAERLKGVDSTLKIQPAKLEDSAVYLCASSPAAGADTQYFGPGTRLTVL.

The chain recombines TRBV3-1 (or the pseudogene TRBV3-2) with TRBJ1-1; 8 bases match TRBD1. CDR3 length: 16 residues. V shed 1 base, J shed 5 bases, and the junction held 9 bases outside the gene matches. CDR1 and CDR2 from the germline V gene are LGHDT and YNNKEL (reference sequence). CDR3 nucleotides: TGTGCCAGCAGCCAAGTGGCAGGGGGCTTGTATACTGAAGCTTTCTTT. Translated: CASSQVAGGLYTEAFF.

This clone appeared once. The chain couples TRBV5-6 to TRBJ2-1; D unclear. The CDR3 runs to 14 residues. CDR1 SGHDT and CDR2 YYEEEE come from the germline V gene. V was shortened by 1 base and J by 1 base, with 6 bases between the two germline ends. CDR3 DNA: TGTGCCAGCAGCTTGTTGACGTCCTACAATGAGCAGTTCTTC. Encoded protein: CASSLLTSYNEQFF.

This chain uses TRBV2 with TRBJ2-1; 7 bases align to TRBD2. The germline V gene encodes CDR1 SNHLY and CDR2 FYNNEI. Unmatched junction bases numbered 1, after V lost 6 bases and J lost 5 bases. This CDR3 has 12 amino acids. CDR3 nucleotide sequence: TGTGCCAGCAGGGCGGGGGACAATGAGCAGTTCTTC. Protein: CASRAGDNEQFF.

This clone was counted only a few times. This sequence joins TRBV7-9 and TRBJ2-1, with 8 bases matching TRBD2. Germline CDR1 is SEHNR and CDR2 is FQNEAQ (reference sequence). V shed 5 bases, J shed 8 bases, and the junction held 11 bases outside the gene matches. The CDR3 runs to 15 residues. The CDR3 loop reads CASSPGGGRLDEQFF. Here the CDR3 DNA reads TGTGCCAGCAGCCCCGGGGGGGGCCGGTTGGATGAGCAGTTCTTC.